This T cell receptor beta chain was identified in a study of T cells in Graves' hyperthyroidism and ophthalmopathy. Study information: Blood from the periphery was taken at initial diagnosis, before any treatment.

CDR3 length equals 15 residues. The J segment lost 2 bases and the V segment lost 1 base, leaving 4 bases of the junction unmatched. Germline values: CDR1 SGHTA, CDR2 FQGNSA. Each patient was aged 18 to 65 and had newly diagnosed hyperthyroidism of under 2 months' duration. Uncontrolled infection, other autoimmune disease, pregnancy or lactation disqualified patients from enrolment. Source material for PBMCs was roughly 10 ml fresh peripheral blood. This clonotype was observed many times. RNA transcripts provided the source from which TCR beta CDR3 regions were amplified. A first-round RT-PCR of the TCR CDR3 used the HTBI primer set. A single record per CDR3 protein comes from TCRdb applying MiXCR to the multiplex PCR reads. The table has fewer than 450,000 distinct CDR3 sequences, approximately 18% seen once.

Sequences were obtained from blood. The chain is built from TRBV7-2 and TRBJ2-5; TRBD2 aligns across 7 bases. The source is a woman aged 25 to 39 with Graves' hyperthyroidism that later progressed to Graves' ophthalmopathy. The CDR3 region is CASSLGAGLQETQYF. DNA for the CDR3: TGTGCCAGCAGCTTAGGAGCGGGACTACAAGAGACCCAGTACTTC.